This T cell receptor beta chain was obtained from a study of cytomegalovirus exposure and HLA in healthy donors (dated 2017 in TCRdb). In the study overall: A later analysis indicated that the 90 to 150 validation repertoires were generated on the platform also employed for the approximately 700 repertoires of the first cohort. The study aimed to test whether signatures of past pathogen exposure could be identified by cataloging public T cell receptors. Besides the first cohort of approximately 670 subjects, a separate validation cohort made up of 120 different subjects was used. The study combined high-throughput TCR immunosequencing, statistical association of individual TCRs with disease status, and machine learning to predict cytomegalovirus infection status.

Separate from the approximately 670-subject first cohort, the validation cohort of roughly 130 subjects was the group to which the donors belonged. Between the V and J ends, shortened by 0 bases and 4 bases respectively, the junction contains 5 bases. Per the germline V gene, SGHTS is the CDR1 and YDEGEE is the CDR2. Inclusive of the bounding cysteine and phenylalanine, the CDR3 is 13 residues long. Only CDR3 DNA remains: 39 bases, in frame from the first base. Summary of the overall study and its limitations: According to the authors, the approach could potentially be generalized to other disease states and immunological phenotypes. The study listed 164 TCR beta chains as associated with cytomegalovirus. Across donors, most TCR sequences were observed very rarely, whereas some public TCRs were present in many individuals. Cytomegalovirus status was reported to be diagnosed by the classifier with high specificity and sensitivity in both the original and validation cohorts. A later analysis had no HLA typing for the validation cohort, so co-occurrence there was scored across all 110 or so repertoires. Three of the identified cytomegalovirus-associated TCR beta chains were confirmed in vitro to be specific for cytomegalovirus antigens. Subsequent analysis determined that TCRs grouped into clusters in the first cohort also showed a tendency toward co-occurrence across the roughly 130 validation repertoires, and 94% of cluster scores exceeded 0.

Comments on this clone: Which antigen it targets is not known. Base qualities are not at hand, and no much larger clone is one base apart.

To prepare the library, the immunoSEQ multiplex PCR assay was applied. As for the original processing: A statistical classification framework was developed to diagnose cytomegalovirus status using the catalog of TCR beta chain sequences. TCRdb took this table from immuneACCESS and kept in-frame rearrangements with V and J called. Such tables lack part of the clones; where checked against another copy, unresolved V genes explain under half of the gap, and the rest is unexplained. Clone size and V and J calls were adopted from that table, with D and trimming inferred from the DNA. Across this sample there are more than 300,000 clones, with roughly 88% seen only once. The ten largest make up 0.65% to 0.95% of the sample.

Sequenced material: PBMCs. Here the chain combines TRBV5-8 and TRBJ1-5, with the D segment identity uncertain. The sequence was collected from a young woman in good health and CMV-seronegative. The DNA reads TGTGCCAGCAGCTTGGGACTAAATCAGCCCCAGCATTTT. Translated, it gives CASSLGLNQPQHF.